Each of the 5 T cell receptor beta chains below was sequenced from the same sample in a study of cytomegalovirus exposure and HLA in healthy donors. 13 Jbeta primers and 60 Vbeta primers were used for the PCR. Only in-frame clones appear in the TCRdb table, and some are missing; sequencing was by immunoSEQ multiplex PCR. The sample has roughly 150,000 clones; about four fifths are singletons. Sequencing used PBMCs. These receptors were taken from a girl aged 10 to 17 in good health and CMV-seropositive.

V and J are TRBV7-2 and TRBJ2-7; the D gene is possibly TRBD1 (5 bases). CDR1 is SGHTA, CDR2 FQGNSA, per germline. V was trimmed by 2 bases and J by 3 bases, leaving 11 bases between them. The CDR3 is 14 amino acids. The CDR3 bases are TGTGCCAGCAGCTTATACGGAGACAGCTACGAGCAGTACTTC. Protein sequence: CASSLYGDSYEQYF.

The chain has TRBV9 and TRBJ2-7, with D tentatively TRBD2 (7 bases). The germline CDR1 and CDR2 sequences are SGDLS and YYNGEE. Trimming removed 4 bases from V and 3 bases from J, with 17 bases in between. CDR3 size: 15 residues. In DNA, the CDR3 is TGTGCCAGCAGCAAAGAGGGGGGGTCCCACTACGAGCAGTACTTC. Amino acid sequence: CASSKEGGSHYEQYF.

This sequence joins TRBV7-2 and TRBJ2-2, with no clear D. The CDR3 is made up of 13 amino acids. V lost 4 bases and J 1 base, leaving 4 bases between the germline ends. CDR1 is SGHTA, CDR2 FQGNSA, per germline. CDR3 sequence: CASSSENTGELFF. The DNA for the CDR3 is TGTGCCAGCAGCTCAGAGAACACCGGGGAGCTGTTTTTT.

CDR3: CASSARDRPYQPQHF. The CDR3, as DNA: TGTGCCAGCAGCGCCCGGGACAGGCCCTATCAGCCCCAGCATTTT. V usage is TRBV5-6 and J usage is TRBJ1-5, with TRBD1 matching over 8 bases. The CDR3 is 15 amino acids. J gave up 5 bases and V 4 bases, and 8 bases lay outside the gene matches. The germline V gene has CDR1 SGHDT and CDR2 YYEEEE.

This clone was seen just once. The chain has TRBV7-3 and TRBJ2-7; a possible D gene is TRBD2 (7 bases). V gave up 6 bases and J gave up 5 bases, with 17 bases separating them. The CDR3 spans 14 residues. The germline CDR1 and CDR2 sequences are SGHTA and FQGTGA. CDR3 residues: CASREGGGSNEQYF. As DNA, the CDR3 is TGTGCCAGCAGAGAAGGGGGGGGTTCCAACGAGCAGTACTTC.